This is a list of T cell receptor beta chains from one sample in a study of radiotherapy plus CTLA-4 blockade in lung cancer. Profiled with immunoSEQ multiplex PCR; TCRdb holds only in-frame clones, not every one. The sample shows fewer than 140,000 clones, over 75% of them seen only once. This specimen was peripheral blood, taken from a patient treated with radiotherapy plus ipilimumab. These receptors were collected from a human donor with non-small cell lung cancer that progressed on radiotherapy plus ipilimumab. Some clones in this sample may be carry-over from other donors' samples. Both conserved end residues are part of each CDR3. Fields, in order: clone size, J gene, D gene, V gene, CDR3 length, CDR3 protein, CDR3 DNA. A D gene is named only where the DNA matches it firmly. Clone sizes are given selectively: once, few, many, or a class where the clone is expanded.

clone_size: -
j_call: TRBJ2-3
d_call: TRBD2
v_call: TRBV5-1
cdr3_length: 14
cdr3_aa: CASSYGLGVDTQYF
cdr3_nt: TGCGCCAGCAGCTACGGACTAGGGGTAGATACGCAGTATTTT

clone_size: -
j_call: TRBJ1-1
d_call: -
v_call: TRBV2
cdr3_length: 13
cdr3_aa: CASGGSGRTEAFF
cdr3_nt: TGTGCCAGCGGTGGATCAGGGAGAACTGAAGCTTTCTTT

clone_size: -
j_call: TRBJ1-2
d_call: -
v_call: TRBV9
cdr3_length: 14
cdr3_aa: CASTLKGGNYGYTF
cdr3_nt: TGTGCCAGCACCCTGAAGGGGGGGAACTATGGCTACACCTTC

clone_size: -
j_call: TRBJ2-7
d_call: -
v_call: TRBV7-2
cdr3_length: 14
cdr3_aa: CASSLTASSYEQYF
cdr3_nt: TGTGCCAGCAGCTTAACGGCCAGTTCCTACGAGCAGTACTTC

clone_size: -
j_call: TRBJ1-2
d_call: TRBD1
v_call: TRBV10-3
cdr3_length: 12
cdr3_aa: CAIKGDSQGPTF
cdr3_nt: TGTGCCATCAAAGGGGACAGTCAGGGGCCCACCTTC

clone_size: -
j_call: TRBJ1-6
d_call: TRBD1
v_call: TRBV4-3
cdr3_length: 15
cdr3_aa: CASSLSGQLSSPLHF
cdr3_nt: TGCGCCAGCAGCCTCTCGGGACAGCTGAGTTCACCCCTCCACTTT

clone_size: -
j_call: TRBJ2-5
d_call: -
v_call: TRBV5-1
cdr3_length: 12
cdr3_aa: CASSFFGETQYF
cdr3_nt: TGCGCCAGCAGCTTCTTCGGAGAGACCCAGTACTTC

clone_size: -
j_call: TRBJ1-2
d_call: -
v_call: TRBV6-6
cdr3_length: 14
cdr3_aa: CASSYSKEVYGYTF
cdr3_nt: TGTGCCAGCAGTTACTCGAAGGAGGTCTATGGCTACACCTTC

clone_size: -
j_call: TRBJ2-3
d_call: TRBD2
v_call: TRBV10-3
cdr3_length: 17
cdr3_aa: CAISAGLAGGLTDTQYF
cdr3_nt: TGTGCCATCAGTGCGGGACTAGCGGGGGGACTCACAGATACGCAGTATTTT

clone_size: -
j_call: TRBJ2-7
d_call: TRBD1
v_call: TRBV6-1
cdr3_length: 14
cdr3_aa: CASSHRGLISEQYF
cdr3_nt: TGTGCCAGCAGCCACAGGGGGCTTATCTCCGAGCAGTACTTC

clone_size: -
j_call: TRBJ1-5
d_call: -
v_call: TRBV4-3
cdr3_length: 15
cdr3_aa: CASSQDSSRDQPQHF
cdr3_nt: TGCGCCAGCAGCCAAGATTCGTCGAGGGATCAGCCCCAGCATTTT

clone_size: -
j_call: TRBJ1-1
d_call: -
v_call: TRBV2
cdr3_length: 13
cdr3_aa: CASSPAKLTEAFF
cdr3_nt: TGTGCCAGCAGCCCGGCCAAGCTCACTGAAGCTTTCTTT

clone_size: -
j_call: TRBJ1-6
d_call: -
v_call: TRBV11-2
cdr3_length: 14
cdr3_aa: CASSQLTYNSPLHF
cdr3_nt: TGTGCCAGCAGCCAACTCACATATAATTCACCCCTCCACTTT

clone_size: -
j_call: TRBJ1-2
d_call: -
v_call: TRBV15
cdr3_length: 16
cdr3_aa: CATSRWDRGPYNGYTF
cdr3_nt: TGTGCCACCAGCCGGTGGGATCGGGGGCCCTATAATGGCTACACCTTC

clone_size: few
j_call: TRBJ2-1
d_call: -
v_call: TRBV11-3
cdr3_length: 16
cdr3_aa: CASSRDSSSSYNEQFF
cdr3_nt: TGTGCCAGCAGCCGCGACAGCTCTAGCTCCTACAATGAGCAGTTCTTC

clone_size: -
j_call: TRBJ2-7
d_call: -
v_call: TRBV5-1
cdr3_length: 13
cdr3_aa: CASSYRASYEQYF
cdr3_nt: TGCGCCAGCAGCTACAGGGCGTCCTACGAGCAGTACTTC

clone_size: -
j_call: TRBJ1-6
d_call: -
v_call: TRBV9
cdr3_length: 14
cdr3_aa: CASSLQGYNSPLHF
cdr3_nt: TGTGCCAGCAGCCTTCAGGGCTATAATTCACCCCTCCACTTT

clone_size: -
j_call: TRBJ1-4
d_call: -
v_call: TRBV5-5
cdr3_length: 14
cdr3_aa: CASSPRGQGEKLFF
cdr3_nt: TGTGCCAGCAGCCCACGGGGGCAGGGTGAAAAACTGTTTTTT

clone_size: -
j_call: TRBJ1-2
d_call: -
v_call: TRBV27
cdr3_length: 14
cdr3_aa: CASSLGARVYGYTF
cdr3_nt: TGTGCCAGCAGTTTAGGGGCCAGGGTCTATGGCTACACCTTC

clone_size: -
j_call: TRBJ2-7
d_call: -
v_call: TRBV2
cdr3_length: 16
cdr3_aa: CATSVPSHRDFYEQYF
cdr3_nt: TGTGCCACCTCGGTCCCGTCCCACAGAGATTTCTACGAGCAGTACTTC

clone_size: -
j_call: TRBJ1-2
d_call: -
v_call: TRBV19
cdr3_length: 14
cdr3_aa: CASSTAPGVYGYTF
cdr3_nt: TGTGCCAGTAGTACGGCTCCGGGAGTCTATGGCTACACCTTC

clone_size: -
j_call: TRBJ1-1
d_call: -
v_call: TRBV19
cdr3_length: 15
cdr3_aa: CASSAGLWGGTEAFF
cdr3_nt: TGTGCCAGTAGTGCCGGCCTGTGGGGTGGGACTGAAGCTTTCTTT